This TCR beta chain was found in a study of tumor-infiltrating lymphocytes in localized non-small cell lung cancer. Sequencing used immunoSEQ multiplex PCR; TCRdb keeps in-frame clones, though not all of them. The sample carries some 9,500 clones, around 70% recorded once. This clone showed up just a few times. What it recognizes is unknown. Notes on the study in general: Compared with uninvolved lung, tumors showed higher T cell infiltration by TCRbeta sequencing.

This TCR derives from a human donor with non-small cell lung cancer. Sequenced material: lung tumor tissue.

The CDR3 loop is CASSEREAGNTIYF. Here the CDR3 DNA reads TGTGCCAGCAGCGAAAGGGAGGCTGGAAACACCATATATTTT. The rearrangement uses TRBV9 and TRBJ1-3; no reliable D call. Trimming took 3 bases from V and 2 from J, leaving 9 bases between them. This CDR3 is built from 14 residues. CDR1 is SGDLS and CDR2 is YYNGEE in the germline V gene.